The 21 T cell receptor beta chains listed next were all sequenced from one sample in a study of T cell responses to AZD1222 COVID-19 vaccine. The method was immunoSEQ multiplex PCR; TCRdb's version includes in-frame clones alone and lacks a portion of them. The sample holds roughly 76,000 clones, roughly 85% seen once. Sequenced material: peripheral blood, taken on day 0 of AZD1222 vaccination. Receptor source: an adult in good health.

This clone was counted only a few times. The CDR3 sequence: CASSLRGMYEQYF. DNA of the CDR3: TGTGCCAGCAGCTTGCGGGGGATGTACGAGCAGTACTTC. The chain joins TRBV5-6 to TRBJ2-7, with D perhaps matching TRBD2 (6 bases). The CDR3 runs 13 residues. CDR1 and CDR2 (germline): SGHDT, YYEEEE. The V gene lost 1 base and the J gene lost 4 bases, with 9 bases spanning the gap.

V and J are TRBV2 and TRBJ2-2; 7 nucleotides agree with TRBD2. The CDR3 is 15 residues long. V was pared by 5 bases and J by 2 bases, with 5 bases of the junction left unmatched. Per the germline V gene, CDR1 is SNHLY and CDR2 is FYNNEI. The CDR3 loop is CASSLTSRNTGELFF. The CDR3 region has the DNA TGTGCCAGCAGTCTGACTAGCAGAAACACCGGGGAGCTGTTTTTT.

The rearrangement uses TRBV5-1 and TRBJ1-2, with unresolved D. V was pared by 0 bases and J by 4 bases, with 7 bases between. Germline V gene lookup returns CDR1 SGHRS and CDR2 YFSETQ. The CDR3 is 13 residues long. The CDR3 nucleotides are TGCGCCAGCAGCTTGGAAGAGCTCTATGGCTACACCTTC. The encoded protein is CASSLEELYGYTF.

V gene TRBV6-6 combines with J gene TRBJ1-4; D gene ambiguous. CDR3 length: 16 residues. The V gene's germline CDR1 is MNHNY and CDR2 SVGAGI (reference sequence). Between the trimmed V and J ends, which lost 1 base and 2 bases, there was a span of 11 bases. The CDR3 DNA sequence: TGTGCCAGCAGTTACTACCCTGCGGGGACTAATGAAAAACTGTTTTTT. Encoded protein: CASSYYPAGTNEKLFF.

The chain uses TRBV5-4 and TRBJ1-3; D might be TRBD1 (6 bases). Trimming took off 1 base at V and 4 bases at J, with 12 bases between the two ends. The CDR3 consists of 15 residues. Germline V gene data show CDR1 as SGHNT and CDR2 as YYREEE (reference sequence). The CDR3 nucleotides read TGTGCCAGCAGCTTGAAACAGGGTATAGGAAACACCATATATTTT. This translates into CASSLKQGIGNTIYF. Full variable domain (outside the CDR3, taken from reference TRBV5-4 and TRBJ1-3): ETGVTQSPTHLIKTRGQQVTLRCSSQSGHNTVSWYQQALGQGPQFIFQYYREEENGRGNFPPRFSGLQFPNYSSELNVNALELDDSALYLCASSLKQGIGNTIYFGEGSWLTVV.

This chain joins TRBV30 and TRBJ1-1; D unclear. V was clipped by 0 bases and J by 0 bases, with 5 bases between them. The length of the CDR3 is 13 residues. Germline assignment: CDR1 GTSNPN and CDR2 SVGIG (reference sequence). In nucleotides, the CDR3 is TGTGCCTGGAGTGTACTGATGAACACTGAAGCTTTCTTT. This translates into CAWSVLMNTEAFF.

V and J are TRBV5-1 and TRBJ2-3, with TRBD1 matching 8 bases. The germline V gene encodes CDR1 SGHRS and CDR2 YFSETQ. The CDR3 loop spans 16 amino acids. Trimming at V came to 0 bases and at J to 3 bases, leaving 6 bases not matched to a gene. CDR3 region: CASSLEVRGLTDTQYF. In DNA form, the CDR3 reads TGCGCCAGCAGCTTGGAGGTCAGGGGGCTGACAGATACGCAGTATTTT.

Here the CDR3 reads CASTIVQANQPQHF. The CDR3 DNA follows: TGTGCCAGCACAATTGTACAGGCCAATCAGCCCCAGCATTTT. J is TRBJ1-5 and V is TRBV2; possible D gene TRBD1, 5 bases. The V gene's germline CDR1 is SNHLY and CDR2 FYNNEI. V lost 7 bases to trimming and J lost 3 bases, with 13 bases between them. The CDR3 runs 14 residues.

The V gene is TRBV7-8, the J gene TRBJ1-2; possibly TRBD1 for D (6 bases). V shed 5 bases and J shed 6 bases, with 13 bases lying between them. The CDR3 loop spans 13 amino acids. The germline gives CDR1 SGHVS, CDR2 FQNEAQ. The CDR3 is CASSATGIDGYTF. In nucleotides, the CDR3 is TGTGCCAGCAGCGCTACAGGGATTGATGGCTACACCTTC.

This chain joins TRBV7-3 and TRBJ2-3; TRBD2 aligns across 12 bases. Trimming at V came to 1 base and at J to 4 bases, leaving 3 bases not matched to a gene. Germline-derived CDR1 and CDR2 are SGHTA and FQGTGA. The CDR3 sequence is 16 residues long. CDR3 coding DNA: TGTGCCAGCAGCTTAAGGCTAGCGGGAGGGGCAGATACGCAGTATTTT. Amino acids: CASSLRLAGGADTQYF. The entire variable domain, with the rest obtained from reference TRBV7-3 and TRBJ2-3, is as follows: GAGVSQTPSNKVTEKGKYVELRCDPISGHTALYWYRQSLGQGPEFLIYFQGTGAADDSGLPNDRFFAVRPEGSVSTLKIQRTERGDSAVYLCASSLRLAGGADTQYFGPGTRLTVL.

The chain uses TRBV12-3 or TRBV12-4 and TRBJ1-3; tentative D call: TRBD1 (6 bases). With 7 bases removed from V and 5 bases from J, the gap between germline ends came to 12 bases. The CDR3 contains 13 residues. As DNA, the CDR3 is TGTGCCAGCACCCCTGACAGGCGAAACACCATATATTTT. It yields the protein CASTPDRRNTIYF.

The chain employs TRBV5-6 and TRBJ1-2; D may be TRBD1 (5 bases). CDR1 and CDR2 (germline): SGHDT, YYEEEE. The CDR3 runs to 16 residues. Trimming cost V 2 bases and J 6 bases, with 20 bases left between them. CDR3 in amino acids: CASSFRAWGRGNGYTF. CDR3 sequence (DNA): TGTGCCAGCAGCTTTAGGGCGTGGGGCCGAGGGAATGGCTACACCTTC.

V usage is TRBV6-5 and J usage is TRBJ2-2; D unclear. The CDR3 contains 13 residues. The V end was cut by 0 bases, the J end by 8 bases, with 7 bases between. Germline values: CDR1 MNHEY, CDR2 SVGAGI. CDR3 nucleotides: TGTGCCAGCAGTTACTCGGGTAGGGGGGAGCTGTTTTTT. Translating it yields CASSYSGRGELFF.

This clone has a handful of counts. The chain couples TRBV12-3 or TRBV12-4 to TRBJ1-5; D not certain. The V end was cut by 5 bases, the J end by 11 bases, with 13 bases between. There are 12 residues in the CDR3. In DNA form, the CDR3 reads TGTGCCAGCAGTGCCGACTTGGAGGCCCAGCATTTT. Protein: CASSADLEAQHF.

This clone was seen a few times. This chain joins TRBV4-2 and TRBJ1-5; D is unclear. The V and J ends lost 1 base and 4 bases respectively, with 5 bases between them. The CDR3 consists of 13 residues. Per the germline V gene, CDR1 is LGHNA and CDR2 is YNFKEQ. The CDR3, as DNA: TGTGCCAGCAGCCAAGCTGCAAATCAGCCCCAGCATTTT. Translated: CASSQAANQPQHF.

V is TRBV30 and J is TRBJ1-4, with a tentative D call TRBD1 (5 bases). CDR3 size: 19 residues. With 1 base removed from V and 0 bases from J, the gap between germline ends came to 21 bases. The germline gives CDR1 GTSNPN, CDR2 SVGIG (reference sequence). The CDR3, as DNA: TGTGCCTGGAGTGCCTGGGGCAGGGCGATCCTCGCAACTAATGAAAAACTGTTTTTT. This codes for CAWSAWGRAILATNEKLFF.

The gene calls are TRBV5-1 and TRBJ2-5; 11 bases align to TRBD2. This CDR3 has 17 residues. The J segment lost 5 bases and the V segment lost 4 bases, leaving 13 bases of the junction unmatched. The germline gives CDR1 SGHRS, CDR2 YFSETQ. The CDR3: CASSPGRWASGGETQYF. Here the CDR3 DNA reads TGCGCCAGCAGCCCCGGGAGATGGGCTAGCGGGGGGGAGACCCAGTACTTC.

Here the CDR3 reads CASSFGRTGELFF. CDR3 DNA sequence: TGTGCCAGCAGTTTCGGGAGGACCGGGGAGCTGTTTTTT. The chain is built from TRBV12-3 or TRBV12-4 and TRBJ2-2; 7 bases are shared with TRBD2. The CDR3 runs 13 residues. V shed 3 bases, J shed 5 bases, and the junction held 0 bases outside the gene matches.

The chain uses TRBV30 and TRBJ1-4, with a possible D match to TRBD1 (5 bases). Trimming pared 5 bases from V and 3 bases from J, leaving 10 bases between. This CDR3 region has 13 residues. Germline-derived CDR1 and CDR2 are GTSNPN and SVGIG (reference sequence). The DNA for the CDR3 is TGTGCCTGGCAGGGTTCTCCTAATGAAAAACTGTTTTTT. Its protein is CAWQGSPNEKLFF.

This clone has only one observation. J is TRBJ2-1 and V is TRBV7-2; 10 bases align to TRBD1. The junction had 5 bases not matched to a gene; V was cut back by 5 bases and J by 4 bases. Germline CDR1 is SGHTA and CDR2 is FQGNSA. The CDR3 runs 15 residues. In DNA, the CDR3 is TGTGCCAGCAGCGAGAGGACAGGGGGGTACAATGAGCAGTTCTTC. Translation: CASSERTGGYNEQFF.

The rearrangement joins TRBV15 to TRBJ2-3, with unresolved D. CDR1 is LNHNV and CDR2 is YYDKDF in the germline V gene (reference sequence). The CDR3 covers 15 residues. Trimming took 2 bases from V and 7 from J, leaving 16 bases between them. The CDR3 loop is CATSRSKLSPYTQYF. The CDR3 nucleotides read TGTGCCACCAGCAGAAGCAAATTAAGCCCGTATACGCAGTATTTT.